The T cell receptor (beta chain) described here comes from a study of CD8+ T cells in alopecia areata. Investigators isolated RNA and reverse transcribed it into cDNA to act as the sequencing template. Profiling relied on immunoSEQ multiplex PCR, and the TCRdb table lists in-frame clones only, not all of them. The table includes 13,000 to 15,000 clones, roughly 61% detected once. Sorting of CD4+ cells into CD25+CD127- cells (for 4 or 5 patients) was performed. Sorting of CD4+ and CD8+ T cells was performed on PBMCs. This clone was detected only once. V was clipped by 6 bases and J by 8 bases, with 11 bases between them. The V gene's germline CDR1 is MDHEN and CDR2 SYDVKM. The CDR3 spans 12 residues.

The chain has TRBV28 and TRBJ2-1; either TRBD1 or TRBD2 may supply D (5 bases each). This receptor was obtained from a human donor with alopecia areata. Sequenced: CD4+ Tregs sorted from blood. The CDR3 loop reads CASSRGRYEQFF. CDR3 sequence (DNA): TGTGCCAGCAGCCGGGGACGATATGAGCAGTTCTTC.